The present entry profiles one T cell receptor beta chain with its context. The antigen is not known. These data come from a study of OX40 agonist ivuxolimab in advanced cancers. The wider study: Ivuxolimab doses were 0.01, 0.1, 0.3, 1.5, 3 or 10 mg/kg every 2 weeks.

Sequencing was performed with immunoSEQ multiplex PCR; in TCRdb, only in-frame clones are kept and a portion is missing. The sample carries around 50,000 clones, around nine tenths recorded once. General observations from the study: The specificity for antigen of the expanded peripheral T cells was not determined. Partial responders at 0.1-3.0 mg/kg had among the lowest clonal expansion.

The length of the CDR3 is 13 residues. V lost 2 bases, J lost 4 bases, and 7 bases lay in between. CDR1 and CDR2 from the germline V gene are SGHNT and YYREEE (reference sequence). This chain links TRBV5-4 with TRBJ1-3; D gene uncertain. This TCR came from an adult with an advanced solid tumor such as melanoma, head and neck, liver or kidney cancer. The sample in question was CD4+ or CD8+ T cells sorted from blood, obtained in a trial of the OX40 agonist ivuxolimab. CDR3 nucleotide sequence: TGTGCCAGCAGCTTCGCAGAAGGAAACACCATATATTTT. This sequence encodes CASSFAEGNTIYF.